The rows below give T cell receptor beta chains drawn from one sample of a study of tumor-infiltrating lymphocytes in primary liver carcinoma. Using its own MiXCR run on the multiplex PCR reads, TCRdb lists one record per CDR3 protein. The repertoire holds about 100,000 distinct CDR3 sequences, under 70% seen once, with around 12% in the top ten. The sequenced material came from liver tumor tissue from sampling region 2. The receptors come from a woman aged 55-69 years with primary liver carcinoma and hepatitis B virus infection. Each CDR3 is given with its conserved first and last residue. A clone size is listed for some rows: how often the clone was seen (once, few, many), or a class if it is expanded.

j_call v_call clone_size cdr3_length cdr3_aa
TRBJ2-7 TRBV6-2/TRBV6-3 few 14 CASDKGGEGAHQYF
TRBJ2-3 TRBV5-3 . 17 CARSLAIEEILTDTQYF
TRBJ2-1 TRBV20-1 . 15 CSADVSGISYNEQFF
TRBJ1-3 TRBV6-2/TRBV6-3 many 15 CASSYGVFSGNTIYF
TRBJ2-1 TRBV7-6 . 17 CASSSPDGLSSYNEQFF
TRBJ2-5 TRBV11-2 medium-sized 15 CASSSIPQGRETQYF
TRBJ2-1 TRBV28 . 16 CANSSLRAVRYNEQFF
TRBJ1-1 TRBV6-5 many 15 CASSYVGTGRLEAFF
TRBJ2-3 TRBV24-1 . 15 CATSGGGRPTDTQYF
TRBJ2-4 TRBV6-1 . 15 CASSPRGGKVNIQYF
TRBJ1-2 TRBV6-1 many 15 CASSEISQDLYGYTF
TRBJ2-1 TRBV11-2 once 17 CASSLGLVAGEPKEQFF